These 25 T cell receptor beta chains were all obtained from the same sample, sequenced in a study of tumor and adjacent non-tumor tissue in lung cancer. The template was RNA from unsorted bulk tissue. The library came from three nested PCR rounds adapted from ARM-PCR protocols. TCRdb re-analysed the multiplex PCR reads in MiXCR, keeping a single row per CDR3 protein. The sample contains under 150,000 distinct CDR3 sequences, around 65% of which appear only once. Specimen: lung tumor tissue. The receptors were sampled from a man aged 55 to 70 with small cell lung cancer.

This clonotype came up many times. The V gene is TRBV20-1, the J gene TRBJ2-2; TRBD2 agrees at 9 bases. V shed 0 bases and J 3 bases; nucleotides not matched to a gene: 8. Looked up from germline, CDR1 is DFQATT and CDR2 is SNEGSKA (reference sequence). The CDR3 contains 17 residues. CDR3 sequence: CSARDLAGVTDTGELFF. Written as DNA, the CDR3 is TGCAGTGCTAGAGATTTAGCGGGAGTCACAGACACCGGGGAGCTGTTTTTT.

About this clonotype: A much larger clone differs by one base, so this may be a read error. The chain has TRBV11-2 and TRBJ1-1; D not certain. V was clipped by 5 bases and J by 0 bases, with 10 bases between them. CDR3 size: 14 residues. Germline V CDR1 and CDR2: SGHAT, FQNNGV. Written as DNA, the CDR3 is TGTGCCAGCAGCCCCGCCACTATGAACACTGAAGCTTTCTTT. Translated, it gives CASSPATMNTEAFF.

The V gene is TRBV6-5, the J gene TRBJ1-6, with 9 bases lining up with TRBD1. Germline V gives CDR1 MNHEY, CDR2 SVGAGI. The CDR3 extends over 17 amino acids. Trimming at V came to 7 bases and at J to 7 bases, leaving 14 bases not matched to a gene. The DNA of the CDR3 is TGTGCCAGCAATACCATATTTGGGACAGGGAAAAATTCACCCCTCCACTTT. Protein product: CASNTIFGTGKNSPLHF.

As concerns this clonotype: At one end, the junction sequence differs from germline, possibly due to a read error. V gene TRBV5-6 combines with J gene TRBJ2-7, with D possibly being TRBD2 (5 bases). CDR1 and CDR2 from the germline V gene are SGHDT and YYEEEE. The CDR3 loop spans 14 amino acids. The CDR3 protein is CASNLLRASYEQYF. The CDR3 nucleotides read TGTGCCAGCAACTTGTTGCGGGCCTCCTACGAGCAGTACTTC.

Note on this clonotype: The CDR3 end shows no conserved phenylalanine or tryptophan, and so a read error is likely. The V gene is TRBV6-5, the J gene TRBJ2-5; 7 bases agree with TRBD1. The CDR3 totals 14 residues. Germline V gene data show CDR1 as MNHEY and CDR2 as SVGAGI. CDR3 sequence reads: CAGSRGQLRETQYL. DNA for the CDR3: TGTGCCGGCAGTCGGGGACAGTTGAGGGAGACCCAGTACCTC.

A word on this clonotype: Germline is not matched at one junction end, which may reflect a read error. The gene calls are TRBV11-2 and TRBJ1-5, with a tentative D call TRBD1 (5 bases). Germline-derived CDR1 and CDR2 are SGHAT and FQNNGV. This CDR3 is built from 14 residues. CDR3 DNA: TGTGCAAGCAGCTTGGACATTAGCAATCAGCCCCAGCATTTT. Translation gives CASSLDISNQPQHF.

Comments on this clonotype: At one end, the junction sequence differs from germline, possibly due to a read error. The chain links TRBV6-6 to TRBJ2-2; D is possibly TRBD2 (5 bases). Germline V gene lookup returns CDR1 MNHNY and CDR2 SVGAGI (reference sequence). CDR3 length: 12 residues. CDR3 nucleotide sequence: TGTGCCACCCATGGGAACACCGGGGAGCTGTTATTT. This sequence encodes CATHGNTGELLF.

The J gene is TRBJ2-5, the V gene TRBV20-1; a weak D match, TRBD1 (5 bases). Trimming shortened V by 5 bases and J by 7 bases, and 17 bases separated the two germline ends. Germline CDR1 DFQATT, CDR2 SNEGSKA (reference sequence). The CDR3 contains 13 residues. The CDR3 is CSAARESRGTQYF. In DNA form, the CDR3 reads TGCAGTGCTGCCCGCGAAAGTAGGGGGACCCAGTACTTC.

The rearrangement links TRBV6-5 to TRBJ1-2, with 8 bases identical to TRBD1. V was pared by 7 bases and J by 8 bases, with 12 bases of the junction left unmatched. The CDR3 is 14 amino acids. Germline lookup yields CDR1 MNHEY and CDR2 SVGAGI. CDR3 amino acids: CASTFTDRVEGYTF. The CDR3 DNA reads TGTGCCAGCACTTTCACGGACAGGGTGGAGGGCTACACCTTC.

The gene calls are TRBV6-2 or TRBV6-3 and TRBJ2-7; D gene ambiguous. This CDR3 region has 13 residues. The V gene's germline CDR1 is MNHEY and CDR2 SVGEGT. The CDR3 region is CASNTPPGYKQYV. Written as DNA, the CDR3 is TGTGCCAGCAACACCCCCCCGGGCTACAAGCAGTACGTC.

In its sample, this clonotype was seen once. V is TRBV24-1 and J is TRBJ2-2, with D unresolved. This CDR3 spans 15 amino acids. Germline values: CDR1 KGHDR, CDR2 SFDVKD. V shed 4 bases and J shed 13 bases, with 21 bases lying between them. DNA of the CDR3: TGTGCCACCAGTGACCCGGGCCCGAGGCACGGAGTGCTGTTTTTT. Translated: CATSDPGPRHGVLFF.

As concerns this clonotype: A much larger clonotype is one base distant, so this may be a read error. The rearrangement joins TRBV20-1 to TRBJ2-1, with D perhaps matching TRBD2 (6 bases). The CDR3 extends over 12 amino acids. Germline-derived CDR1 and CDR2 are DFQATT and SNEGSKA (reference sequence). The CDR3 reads CNALLATTEQFF. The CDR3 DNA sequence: TGCAATGCTTTACTAGCCACCACTGAGCAGTTCTTC.

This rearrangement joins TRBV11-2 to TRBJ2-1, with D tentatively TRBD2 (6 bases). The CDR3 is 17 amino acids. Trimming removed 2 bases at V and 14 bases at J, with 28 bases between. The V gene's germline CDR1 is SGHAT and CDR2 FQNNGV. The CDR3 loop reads CASSLTAVEGGGLPEFF. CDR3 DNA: TGTGCCAGCAGCTTAACAGCGGTAGAGGGAGGCGGACTCCCAGAGTTCTTC.

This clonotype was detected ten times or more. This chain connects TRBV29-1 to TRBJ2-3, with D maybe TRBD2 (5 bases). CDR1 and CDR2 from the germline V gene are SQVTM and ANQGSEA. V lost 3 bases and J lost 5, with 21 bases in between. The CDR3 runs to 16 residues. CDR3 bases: TGCAGCGTTGATTGGCGTTCGGTGGAGGTGGTAGATACGCAGTATTTT. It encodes CSVDWRSVEVVDTQYF.

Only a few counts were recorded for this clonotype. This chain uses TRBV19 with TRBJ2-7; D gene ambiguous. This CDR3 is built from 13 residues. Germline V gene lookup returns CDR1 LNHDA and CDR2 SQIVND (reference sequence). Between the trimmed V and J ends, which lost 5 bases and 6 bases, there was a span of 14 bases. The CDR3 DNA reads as TGTGCCAGTAGTGTCTCCGGGCTGCTCGAGCAGTACTTC. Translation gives CASSVSGLLEQYF.

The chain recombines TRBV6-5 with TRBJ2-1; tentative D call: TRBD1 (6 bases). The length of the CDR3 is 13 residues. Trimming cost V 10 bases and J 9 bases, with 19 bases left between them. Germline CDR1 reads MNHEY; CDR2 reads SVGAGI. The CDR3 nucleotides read TGTGCCAACGGACAGACACGGGGCGGTGAGCAGTTCTTC. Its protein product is CANGQTRGGEQFF.

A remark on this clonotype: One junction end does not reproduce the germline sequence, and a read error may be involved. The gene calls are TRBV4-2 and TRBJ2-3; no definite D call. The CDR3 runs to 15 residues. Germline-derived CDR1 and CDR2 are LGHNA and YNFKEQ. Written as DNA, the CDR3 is TGTGCCAGCAGCCAAGCGATGGGCGACACAGATACGCACTATTTT. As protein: CASSQAMGDTDTHYF.

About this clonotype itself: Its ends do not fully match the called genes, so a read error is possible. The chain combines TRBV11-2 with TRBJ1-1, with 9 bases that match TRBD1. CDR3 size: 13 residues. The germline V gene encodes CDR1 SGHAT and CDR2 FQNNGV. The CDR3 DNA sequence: TGTGCCAGCAGCTACACAGGGGGCATTGAAGTTTTCTTT. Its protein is CASSYTGGIEVFF.

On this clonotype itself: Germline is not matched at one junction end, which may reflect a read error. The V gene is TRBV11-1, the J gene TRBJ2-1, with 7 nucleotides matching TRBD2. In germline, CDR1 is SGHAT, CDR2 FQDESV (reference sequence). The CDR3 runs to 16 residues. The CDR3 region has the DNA TGTGCCTGCAGCTCCGAAGCGGGAACGAATTACAAAGAGCAGTTCTTC. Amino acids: CACSSEAGTNYKEQFF. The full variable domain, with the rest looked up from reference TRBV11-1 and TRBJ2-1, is EAEVAQSPRYKITEKSQAVAFWCDPISGHATLYWYRQILGQGPELLVQFQDESVVDDSQLPKDRFSAERLKGVDSTLKIQPAELGDSAMYLCACSSEAGTNYKEQFFGPGTRLTVL.

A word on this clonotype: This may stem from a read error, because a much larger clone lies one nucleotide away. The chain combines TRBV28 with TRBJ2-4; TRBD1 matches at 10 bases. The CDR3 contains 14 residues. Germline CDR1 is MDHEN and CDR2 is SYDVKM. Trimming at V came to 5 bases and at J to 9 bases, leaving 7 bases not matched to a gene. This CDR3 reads CASSPGTGVVIQYF. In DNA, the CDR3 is TGTGCCAGCAGTCCAGGGACAGGGGTCGTCATTCAGTACTTC.

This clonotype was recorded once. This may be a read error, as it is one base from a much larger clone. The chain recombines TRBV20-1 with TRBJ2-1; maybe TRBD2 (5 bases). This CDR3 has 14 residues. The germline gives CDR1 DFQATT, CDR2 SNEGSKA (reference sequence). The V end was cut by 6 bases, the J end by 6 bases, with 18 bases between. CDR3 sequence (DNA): TGCAGTGCCACCAGTACTAGGGTGGGCAATGAGCAGTTCTTC. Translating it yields CSATSTRVGNEQFF.

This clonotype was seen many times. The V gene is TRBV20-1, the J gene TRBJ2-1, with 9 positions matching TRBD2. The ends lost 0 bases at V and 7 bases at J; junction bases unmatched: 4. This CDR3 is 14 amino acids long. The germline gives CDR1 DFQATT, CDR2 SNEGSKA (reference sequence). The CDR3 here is CSARDAGGVNEQFF. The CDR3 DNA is TGCAGTGCTAGAGATGCGGGGGGGGTAAATGAGCAGTTCTTC.

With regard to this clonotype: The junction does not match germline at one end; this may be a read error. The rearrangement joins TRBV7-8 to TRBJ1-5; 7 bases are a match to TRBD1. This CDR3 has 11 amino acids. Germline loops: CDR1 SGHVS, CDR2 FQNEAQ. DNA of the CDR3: TGTGCCAGCAGCTCAGGGGGTCCCGCCCAATTT. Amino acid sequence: CASSSGGPAQF.

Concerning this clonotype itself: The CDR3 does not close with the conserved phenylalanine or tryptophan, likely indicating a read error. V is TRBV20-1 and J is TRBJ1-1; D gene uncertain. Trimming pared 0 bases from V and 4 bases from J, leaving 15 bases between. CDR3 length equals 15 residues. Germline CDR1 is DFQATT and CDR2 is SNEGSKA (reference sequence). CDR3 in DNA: TGCAGTGCTAGAGATCCCAGCCAGGCGAGCACTGAAGCTTTCTCT. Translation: CSARDPSQASTEAFS.

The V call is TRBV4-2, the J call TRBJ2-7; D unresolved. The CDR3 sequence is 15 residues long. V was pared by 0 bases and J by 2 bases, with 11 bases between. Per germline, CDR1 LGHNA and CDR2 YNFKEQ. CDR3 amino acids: CASSQELTGTYEQYF. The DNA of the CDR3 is TGTGCCAGCAGCCAAGAGCTGACCGGAACCTACGAGCAGTACTTC.